This passage covers 26 T cell receptor beta chains from one sample sequenced in a study of blood T cell repertoires in COVID-19 (dated by TCRdb to 2018 to 2021). The library was built by means of the immunoSEQ multiplex PCR assay. The table comes from immuneACCESS by way of TCRdb, which keeps in-frame sequences with V and J called. Part of the clones is missing from these tables; in studies checked, under half for an unresolved V gene and the rest for unknown reasons. This sample is represented by some 670,000 clones; approximately 90% of them were singletons. The ten largest make up roughly 0.26% of the sample. The specimen was peripheral blood. The receptors derive from a woman aged 18-35 years with acute or convalescent COVID-19.

The chain uses TRBV19 and TRBJ2-3, with D unresolved. The CDR3 is 11 amino acids. Per germline, CDR1 LNHDA and CDR2 SQIVND (reference sequence). V lost 6 bases to trimming and J lost 3 bases, with 4 bases between them. For the CDR3, the DNA is TGTGCCAGTAGCCATACAGATACGCAGTATTTT. Protein product: CASSHTDTQYF. The full variable domain, completed using reference TRBV19 and TRBJ2-3, is DGGITQSPKYLFRKEGQNVTLSCEQNLNHDAMYWYRQDPGQGLRLIYYSQIVNDFQKGDIAEGYSVSREKKESFPLTVTSAQKNPTAFYLCASSHTDTQYFGPGTRLTVL.

This chain links TRBV3-1 (or the pseudogene TRBV3-2) with TRBJ2-7; possibly TRBD1 for D (5 bases). The CDR3 length is 12 residues. CDR1 LGHDT and CDR2 YNNKEL come from the germline V gene (reference sequence). The V end was cut by 3 bases, the J end by 2 bases, with 5 bases between. Here the CDR3 DNA reads TGTGCCAGCAGCCACAGGGCCTACGAGCAGTACTTC. Its translation is CASSHRAYEQYF.

This rearrangement joins TRBV7-2 to TRBJ2-6; D may be TRBD1 (7 bases). Between the trimmed V and J ends, which lost 5 bases and 2 bases, there was a span of 13 bases. The CDR3 is 16 amino acids. CDR1 SGHTA and CDR2 FQGNSA come from the germline V gene. DNA of the CDR3: TGTGCCAGCAGCAGACAGGGACTCCCTGGGGCCAACGTCCTGACTTTC. This sequence encodes CASSRQGLPGANVLTF.

The chain is built from TRBV23-1 and TRBJ2-2; maybe TRBD2 (5 bases). TRBV23-1 is filed as an ORF, its function uncertain. The CDR3 spans 19 residues. V was shortened by 6 bases and J by 3 bases, with 26 bases between the two germline ends. CDR3 region: CASSQRAFLLQADTGELFF. CDR3 sequence (DNA): TGCGCCAGCAGCCAAAGGGCCTTTCTCTTACAAGCGGACACCGGGGAGCTGTTTTTT.

Remarks on this clone: This sample also contains other DNA sequences that code for the same CDR3. V usage is TRBV4-3 and J usage is TRBJ1-5; a weak D match, TRBD1 (6 bases). Germline assignment: CDR1 LGHNA and CDR2 YSLEER. The V end lost 0 bases, the J end lost 6 bases, and 6 bases lay between the germline ends. This CDR3 has 13 amino acids. The CDR3 coding sequence is TGCGCCAGCAGCCAAGACAGGGGTCAGCCCCAGCATTTT. It encodes CASSQDRGQPQHF.

This sequence joins TRBV7-3 and TRBJ1-2, with D tentatively TRBD1 (5 bases). Trimming cost V 6 bases and J 9 bases, with 17 bases left between them. The CDR3 spans 13 residues. CDR1 SGHTA and CDR2 FQGTGA come from the germline V gene. The CDR3 loop reads CASSPRRGLSYTF. CDR3 in DNA: TGTGCCAGCAGTCCCCGTAGGGGATTAAGCTACACCTTC.

The CDR3 here is CASSRGGAASQPQHF. CDR3 nucleotides: TGTGCCAGCAGCCGGGGGGGGGCGGCATCTCAGCCCCAGCATTTT. The V gene is TRBV7-2, the J gene TRBJ1-5, with a weak D call TRBD1 (6 bases). The germline V and J ends were trimmed by 5 bases and 6 bases, with 17 bases remaining between them. Germline CDR1 and CDR2: SGHTA and FQGNSA. CDR3 length equals 15 residues.

This chain joins TRBV6-2 or TRBV6-3 and TRBJ2-1; TRBD1 matches at 7 bases. Trimming cost V 0 bases and J 2 bases; bases outside gene matches: 1. In germline, CDR1 is MNHEY, CDR2 SVGEGT. The CDR3 consists of 15 residues. In DNA form, the CDR3 reads TGTGCCAGCAGTTACTCGGGACAGCCCTACAATGAGCAGTTCTTC. Translated: CASSYSGQPYNEQFF.

The chain uses TRBV3-1 (or the pseudogene TRBV3-2) and TRBJ1-3, with no clear D. CDR1 and CDR2 (germline): LGHDT, YNNKEL (reference sequence). The CDR3 loop spans 17 amino acids. V gave up 0 bases and J gave up 2 bases, with 14 bases separating them. CDR3 nucleotides: TGTGCCAGCAGCCAAGAAAGGCGGCAGTCGACTGGAAACACCATATATTTT. The encoded protein is CASSQERRQSTGNTIYF.

The rearrangement links TRBV6-5 to TRBJ2-1, with TRBD1 matching over 7 bases. V trimming: 7 bases; J trimming: 10 bases; junction bases outside the gene matches: 7. The CDR3 is 12 amino acids. The germline CDR1 and CDR2 sequences are MNHEY and SVGAGI. CDR3 in DNA: TGTGCCAGCATCAACGACAGGGAAGAGCAGTTCTTC. It yields the protein CASINDREEQFF.

The chain uses TRBV19 and TRBJ1-5; D ambiguous. The CDR3 has 12 amino acids. V was trimmed by 3 bases and J by 7 bases, leaving 7 bases between them. Per the germline V gene, CDR1 is LNHDA and CDR2 is SQIVND (reference sequence). The CDR3 loop is CASSMHRQPQHF. CDR3 bases: TGTGCCAGTAGTATGCACCGGCAGCCCCAGCATTTT.

The chain combines TRBV6-6 with TRBJ1-3; D is uncertain. The CDR3 has 14 amino acids. Germline CDR1 and CDR2: MNHNY and SVGAGI (reference sequence). Trimming removed 0 bases from V and 4 bases from J, with 7 bases in between. The CDR3 loop is CASSYSTQGNTIYF. The CDR3 DNA sequence: TGTGCCAGCAGTTACTCGACACAGGGAAACACCATATATTTT.

The genes are TRBV3-1 (or the pseudogene TRBV3-2) and TRBJ2-1; the match to TRBD2 covers 7 bases. The CDR3 loop spans 16 amino acids. The J segment lost 6 bases and the V segment lost 0 bases, leaving 8 bases of the junction unmatched. In germline, CDR1 is LGHDT, CDR2 YNNKEL (reference sequence). CDR3 sequence (DNA): TGTGCCAGCAGCCAAGATGGGGGGGGTCCCTCCAATGAGCAGTTCTTC. Translated: CASSQDGGGPSNEQFF.

The chain couples TRBV3-1 (or the pseudogene TRBV3-2) to TRBJ1-2; possible D gene TRBD1, 5 bases. The CDR3 covers 15 residues. Trimming stripped 5 bases from V and 2 bases from J, with 15 bases between. Germline-derived CDR1 and CDR2 are LGHDT and YNNKEL (reference sequence). CDR3 in amino acids: CASSSAGPLNYGYTF. In DNA, the CDR3 is TGTGCCAGCAGCTCCGCGGGACCGCTAAACTATGGCTACACCTTC.

At least ten counts were recorded for this clone. This chain uses TRBV30 with TRBJ2-1, with 13 bases lining up with TRBD2. V gave up 5 bases and J gave up 8 bases; unmatched junction bases: 0. Per the germline V gene, CDR1 is GTSNPN and CDR2 is SVGIG (reference sequence). The CDR3 totals 12 residues. The CDR3 loop is CAWGTSGDEQFF. The CDR3 nucleotides are TGTGCCTGGGGGACTAGCGGGGATGAGCAGTTCTTC.

This chain uses TRBV5-1 with TRBJ2-2; D may be TRBD2 (6 bases). CDR1 is SGHRS, CDR2 YFSETQ, per germline. The CDR3 runs 15 residues. Deletions cut 2 bases from V and 5 bases from J, with 13 bases between. The CDR3: CASSFGGSETGELFF. CDR3 DNA: TGCGCCAGCAGCTTCGGAGGGTCTGAGACCGGGGAGCTGTTTTTT.

The CDR3 DNA reads as TGTGCCAGCAGTTCCGACAGGGTTGGGGTCACTGAAGCTTTCTTT. It specifies CASSSDRVGVTEAFF. This chain uses TRBV28 with TRBJ1-1; 7 bases agree with TRBD1. CDR3 length: 15 residues. With 4 bases clipped from V and 4 bases from J, the junction kept 9 bases outside the gene matches. Germline V gives CDR1 MDHEN, CDR2 SYDVKM.

The V and J genes are TRBV6-6 and TRBJ1-2; TRBD1 matches 9 bases. CDR3 length: 13 amino acids. The germline gives CDR1 MNHNY, CDR2 SVGAGI (reference sequence). J lost 6 bases, V lost 2 bases, and 1 base had no gene match. CDR3 nucleotides: TGTGCCAGCAGTTACCGGGACAGGGATGGCTACACCTTC. Its translation is CASSYRDRDGYTF.

CDR3 residues: CASSISQGSYEQYF. CDR3 in DNA: TGTGCCAGTAGTATATCACAGGGTTCCTACGAGCAGTACTTC. This chain connects TRBV19 to TRBJ2-7, with a possible D match to TRBD1 (6 bases). Germline values: CDR1 LNHDA, CDR2 SQIVND (reference sequence). CDR3 length: 14 residues. V lost 2 bases to trimming and J lost 1 base, with 9 bases between them.

The V call is TRBV6-5, the J call TRBJ2-3; weak D call: TRBD1 (7 bases). Germline V gene sequence: CDR1 MNHEY, CDR2 SVGAGI. This CDR3 spans 13 amino acids. Trimming pared 0 bases from V and 9 bases from J, leaving 10 bases between. The CDR3 is CASSYSAGGTQYF. The CDR3 DNA reads TGTGCCAGCAGTTACTCGGCAGGGGGGACGCAGTATTTT.

Only one count was recorded for this clone. This chain joins TRBV2 and TRBJ1-2; a possible D gene is TRBD1 (5 bases). This CDR3 has 14 residues. CDR1 is SNHLY and CDR2 is FYNNEI in the germline V gene. Trimming pared 8 bases from V and 1 base from J, leaving 14 bases between. CDR3 bases: TGTGCCAGCCGATCTCGACAGTATAACTATGGCTACACCTTC. This gives the protein CASRSRQYNYGYTF.

The CDR3 is CASSQSGTGTEKLFF. Here the CDR3 DNA reads TGCGCCAGCAGCCAGTCCGGGACAGGGACGGAAAAACTGTTTTTT. The V call is TRBV4-1, the J call TRBJ1-4, with TRBD1 matching 9 bases. With V trimmed by 3 bases and J by 8 bases, 7 bases remained unmatched. Germline loops: CDR1 MGHRA, CDR2 YSYEKL. The CDR3 extends over 15 amino acids.

This chain joins TRBV4-2 and TRBJ1-4, with 7 positions matching TRBD1. V lost 6 bases to trimming and J lost 5 bases; unmatched junction nucleotides: 12. The CDR3 is made up of 16 amino acids. In germline, CDR1 is LGHNA, CDR2 YNFKEQ. The CDR3 region has the DNA TGTGCCAGCAGTCAAAAAGGGGGCCGGTCCAATGAAAAACTGTTTTTT. Translated: CASSQKGGRSNEKLFF.

This chain uses TRBV29-1 with TRBJ2-1; possible D gene TRBD1, 7 bases. Trimming cost V 8 bases and J 10 bases, with 15 bases left between them. This CDR3 has 11 amino acids. The germline gives CDR1 SQVTM, CDR2 ANQGSEA. The CDR3 DNA reads TGCAGCACCCCAGGGGGGCAGGAGCAGTTCTTC. The encoded protein is CSTPGGQEQFF.

The CDR3, as DNA: TGTGCCAGCAGCCCGGGGGGCACCGGGGAGCTGTTTTTT. Protein sequence: CASSPGGTGELFF. The chain is built from TRBV11-2 and TRBJ2-2; TRBD2 matches at 7 bases. CDR3 length equals 13 residues. The germline V gene encodes CDR1 SGHAT and CDR2 FQNNGV. Trimming removed 5 bases from V and 4 bases from J; junction bases left unmatched: 1. Complete variable domain (other parts from reference TRBV11-2 and TRBJ2-2): EAGVAQSPRYKIIEKRQSVAFWCNPISGHATLYWYQQILGQGPKLLIQFQNNGVVDDSQLPKDRFSAERLKGVDSTLKIQPAKLEDSAVYLCASSPGGTGELFFGEGSRLTVL.

Comment on this clone: Within the sample, other DNA sequences also encode this same CDR3. The V call is TRBV19, the J call TRBJ1-2; 7 bases map to TRBD1. V shed 4 bases and J 1 base; nucleotides not matched to a gene: 0. Germline V gene sequence: CDR1 LNHDA, CDR2 SQIVND (reference sequence). The CDR3 is made up of 13 amino acids. The CDR3 is CASSRQGNYGYTF. In DNA form, the CDR3 reads TGTGCCAGTAGTAGACAGGGTAACTATGGCTACACCTTC.